The 18 T cell receptor beta chains given below trace back to one sample, sequenced in a study of blood T cell repertoires in COVID-19. The table came from immunoSEQ multiplex PCR; TCRdb's copy has only in-frame clones and leaves some out. The sample includes about 160,000 clones, 65% to 90% seen only once; the top ten take 6.5% to 9%. Specimen: peripheral blood. The receptors derive from a woman in her thirties or forties with COVID-19, enrolled during active disease.

The J gene is TRBJ2-7, the V gene TRBV10-1; the D gene is possibly TRBD2 (6 bases). The CDR3 covers 11 residues. Trimming cost V 4 bases and J 10 bases, with 11 bases left between them. The germline V gene has CDR1 WNHNN and CDR2 SYGVQD (reference sequence). CDR3 in DNA: TGCGCCAGCAGTGGCGGGACTCAACAGTACTTC. Residues: CASSGGTQQYF.

Here the CDR3 reads CASSPQGLPFEQFF. The CDR3 nucleotides read TGTGCCAGCAGCCCTCAGGGTCTTCCCTTTGAGCAGTTCTTC. V and J are TRBV11-2 and TRBJ2-1; D is perhaps TRBD1 (5 bases). The CDR3 is 14 residues long. Trimming pared 5 bases from V and 9 bases from J, leaving 17 bases between. Germline CDR1 and CDR2: SGHAT and FQNNGV.

This clone was counted only a few times. The chain is built from TRBV13 and TRBJ2-3; a weak D match, TRBD1 (5 bases). Trimming removed 5 bases from V and 0 bases from J, with 24 bases in between. This CDR3 spans 19 amino acids. Germline CDR1 is PRHDT and CDR2 is FYEKMQ (reference sequence). The CDR3 coding sequence is TGTGCCAGCAGCCCCTATGAAGGGGTAAAAGGATGGAGCACAGATACGCAGTATTTT. Amino acid sequence: CASSPYEGVKGWSTDTQYF.

This CDR3 is CASSLQRGRGFETQYF. Here the CDR3 DNA reads TGTGCCAGCAGCCTTCAGCGGGGACGTGGGTTTGAGACCCAGTACTTC. The chain employs TRBV5-8 and TRBJ2-5; the match to TRBD2 covers 7 bases. V shed 4 bases, J shed 5 bases, and the junction held 14 bases outside the gene matches. In germline, CDR1 is SGHTS, CDR2 YDEGEE. The CDR3 has 16 amino acids. Drawing the rest from reference TRBV5-8 and TRBJ2-5, the complete variable domain is EAGVTQSPTHLIKTRGQQATLRCSPISGHTSVYWYQQALGLGLQFLLWYDEGEERNRGNFPPRFSGRQFPNYSSELNVNALELEDSALYLCASSLQRGRGFETQYFGPGTRLLVL.

V usage is TRBV28 and J usage is TRBJ2-7, with TRBD1 matching over 9 bases. Germline V gives CDR1 MDHEN, CDR2 SYDVKM. This CDR3 is 13 amino acids long. V lost 5 bases, J lost 6 bases, and 5 bases stayed unmatched. CDR3 sequence reads: CASSQGDRVEQYV. The CDR3 DNA is TGTGCCAGCAGTCAAGGGGACAGGGTCGAGCAGTACGTC.

The rearrangement joins TRBV7-3 to TRBJ2-3; D is perhaps TRBD1 (7 bases). Germline CDR1 SGHTA, CDR2 FQGTGA. The CDR3 is 15 residues long. The ends were cut back, 4 bases at V and 6 bases at J, with 17 bases in the middle. Written as DNA, the CDR3 is TGTGCCAGCAGCTCCATCCCAGGGGGGTGGGATACGCAGTATTTT. Encoded protein: CASSSIPGGWDTQYF. The full variable domain, its missing parts supplied by reference TRBV7-3 and TRBJ2-3, is GAGVSQTPSNKVTEKGKYVELRCDPISGHTALYWYRQSLGQGPEFLIYFQGTGAADDSGLPNDRFFAVRPEGSVSTLKIQRTERGDSAVYLCASSSIPGGWDTQYFGPGTRLTVL.

J is TRBJ2-1 and V is TRBV28; D is unresolved. Between the trimmed V and J ends, which lost 5 bases and 9 bases, there was a span of 8 bases. Germline-derived CDR1 and CDR2 are MDHEN and SYDVKM. CDR3 length equals 11 residues. The DNA for the CDR3 is TGTGCCAGCAGTGTCATCAGTGAGCAGTTCTTC. It is translated as CASSVISEQFF.

The chain has TRBV11-1 and TRBJ1-2; D is possibly TRBD1 (6 bases). The germline V and J ends were trimmed by 6 bases and 7 bases, with 18 bases remaining between them. The CDR3 contains 14 residues. CDR1 and CDR2 from the germline V gene are SGHAT and FQDESV (reference sequence). CDR3 in amino acids: CASSRTGIRGGYTF. Written as DNA, the CDR3 is TGTGCCAGCAGTCGAACAGGGATTAGAGGTGGCTACACCTTC.

The CDR3 region is CASSLYNTPGRNGYTF. CDR3 DNA: TGTGCCAGCAGTTTATATAATACCCCAGGCCGAAATGGCTACACCTTC. V and J are TRBV28 and TRBJ1-2; D remains ambiguous. Trimming left V 1 base short and J 6 bases short, with 18 bases between. The CDR3 is 16 amino acids. Germline V gene data show CDR1 as MDHEN and CDR2 as SYDVKM.

The chain combines TRBV28 with TRBJ2-2, with a tentative D call TRBD2 (6 bases). The V end was cut by 6 bases, the J end by 1 base, with 18 bases between. The CDR3 spans 17 residues. Germline V gene lookup returns CDR1 MDHEN and CDR2 SYDVKM. In DNA form, the CDR3 reads TGTGCCAGCAGATCCGGGACTCCGAAGATGAACACCGGGGAGCTGTTTTTT. Amino acids: CASRSGTPKMNTGELFF.

The J gene is TRBJ1-1, the V gene TRBV21-1. TRBV21-1 constitutes a pseudogene. This CDR3 is 16 amino acids long. This CDR3 is CASSKVGRQLNTEAFF. As DNA, the CDR3 is TGTGCCAGCAGCAAGGTCGGGAGACAGTTGAACACTGAAGCTTTCTTT.

The chain recombines TRBV6-6 with TRBJ2-7; D perhaps matches TRBD2 (6 bases). Germline values: CDR1 MNHNY, CDR2 SVGAGI (reference sequence). The V end lost 2 bases, the J end lost 0 bases, and 8 bases lay between the germline ends. The CDR3 has 14 amino acids. CDR3: CASSYGGTSYEQYF. The CDR3 coding sequence is TGTGCCAGCAGTTACGGAGGGACCTCCTACGAGCAGTACTTC.

The chain uses TRBV13 and TRBJ2-5, with 14 positions matching TRBD2. The CDR3 has 16 amino acids. The trim removed 5 bases at V and 4 bases at J, leaving 6 bases unmatched. The germline V gene has CDR1 PRHDT and CDR2 FYEKMQ (reference sequence). CDR3 residues: CASSRGLAGVLETQYF. CDR3 DNA sequence: TGTGCCAGCAGCAGGGGACTAGCGGGAGTATTAGAGACCCAGTACTTC.

In this sample, this clone turned up once. The gene calls are TRBV6-4 and TRBJ2-7; 10 bases are shared with TRBD2. Trimming at V came to 2 bases and at J to 5 bases, leaving 9 bases not matched to a gene. The CDR3 covers 16 residues. CDR1 and CDR2 (germline): MRHNA, SNTAGT. The CDR3 here is CASSDQSGRGLDEQYF. The DNA of the CDR3 is TGTGCCAGCAGTGACCAAAGCGGGAGGGGGCTAGACGAGCAGTACTTC.

The V and J genes are TRBV12-3 or TRBV12-4 and TRBJ1-6; tentatively, D is TRBD1 (6 bases). V dropped 6 bases and J dropped 12 bases, with 12 bases sitting between them. The CDR3 is made up of 12 amino acids. This CDR3 reads CASSPGVKPLHF. The CDR3 DNA reads as TGTGCCAGCAGCCCAGGGGTTAAACCCCTCCACTTT.

The chain is built from TRBV6-6 and TRBJ1-6; 8 bases are shared with TRBD1. This CDR3 spans 14 amino acids. The germline V gene has CDR1 MNHNY and CDR2 SVGAGI (reference sequence). J was trimmed by 10 bases and V by 6 bases; bases with no gene match: 8. DNA for the CDR3: TGTGCCAGCAGAGACGGACAGGGCGGCTCACCCCTCCACTTT. This translates into CASRDGQGGSPLHF.

The chain has TRBV28 and TRBJ2-7; possible D gene TRBD2, 6 bases. Germline V gene data show CDR1 as MDHEN and CDR2 as SYDVKM. The CDR3 loop spans 12 amino acids. With 6 bases removed from V and 2 bases from J, the gap between germline ends came to 8 bases. The CDR3, as DNA: TGTGCCAGCAGGGGAGGAACCTACGAGCAGTACTTC. Its protein is CASRGGTYEQYF.

The CDR3 loop is CASSVGTAGGGELFF. CDR3 bases: TGCGCCAGCAGCGTAGGGACAGCCGGGGGCGGGGAGCTGTTTTTT. The chain is built from TRBV5-1 and TRBJ2-2, with D possibly TRBD1 on 7 matching bases. V lost 4 bases, J lost 7 bases, and 17 bases lay in between. The CDR3 totals 15 residues. Per germline, CDR1 SGHRS and CDR2 YFSETQ.